This TCR beta chain was sequenced for a study of T cell repertoires in cytomegalovirus infection. Across the study: The authors relied on CMV epitopes, both recently identified HLA-C-restricted and well-studied HLA-B-restricted. Signatures in public TCR beta sequences pointed to both CMV infection and matching HLA type. Findings of the study overall: Adding up the frequency of public TCR beta families identified people who carried CMV plus the relevant HLA.

TCRdb passed the reads through MiXCR, listing each CDR3 protein once. This table holds approximately 110,000 distinct CDR3 sequences, roughly 40% found once. At least ten counts were recorded for this clonotype. Its antigen is undetermined. Per germline, CDR1 SGHVS and CDR2 FNYEAQ. The CDR3 extends over 15 amino acids. Trimming pared 5 bases from V and 1 base from J, leaving 14 bases between. The TCR was taken from a human donor in good health (CMV status not recorded). Some clones in this sample may be carry-over from other donors' samples. The sequences come from CD8+ T cells from cultured PBMCs, collected from culture after CMV antigen stimulation. The chain recombines TRBV7-6 with TRBJ2-5; maybe TRBD2 (7 bases). The CDR3 DNA reads as TGTGCCAGCAGCACCCCGGCGGGGGCCCAAGAGACCCAGTACTTC. This gives the protein CASSTPAGAQETQYF. Full variable domain (outside the CDR3, taken from reference TRBV7-6 and TRBJ2-5): GAGVSQSPRYKVTKRGQDVALRCDPISGHVSLYWYRQALGQGPEFLTYFNYEAQQDKSGLPNDRFSAERPEGSISTLTIQRTEQRDSAMYRCASSTPAGAQETQYFGPGTRLLVL.